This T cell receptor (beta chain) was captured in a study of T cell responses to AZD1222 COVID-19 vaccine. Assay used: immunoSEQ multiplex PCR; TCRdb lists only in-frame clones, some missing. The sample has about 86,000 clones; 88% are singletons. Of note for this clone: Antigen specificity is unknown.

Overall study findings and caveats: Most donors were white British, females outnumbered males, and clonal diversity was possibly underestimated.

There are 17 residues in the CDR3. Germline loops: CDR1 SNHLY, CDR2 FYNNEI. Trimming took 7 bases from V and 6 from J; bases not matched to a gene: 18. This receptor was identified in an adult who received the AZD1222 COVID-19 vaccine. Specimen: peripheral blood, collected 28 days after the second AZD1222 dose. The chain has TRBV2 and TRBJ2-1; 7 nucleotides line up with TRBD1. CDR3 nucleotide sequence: TGTGCCAGCACCCCACCTCAGGGGGAAATTATGGGCAATGAGCAGTTCTTC. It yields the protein CASTPPQGEIMGNEQFF. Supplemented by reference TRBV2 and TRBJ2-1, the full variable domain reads EPEVTQTPSHQVTQMGQEVILRCVPISNHLYFYWYRQILGQKVEFLVSFYNNEISEKSEIFDDQFSVERPDGSNFTLKIRSTKLEDSAMYFCASTPPQGEIMGNEQFFGPGTRLTVL.